A single sample gave rise to the 19 T cell receptor beta chains below, sequenced in a study of T cells in localized non-small cell lung cancer. Profiling relied on immunoSEQ multiplex PCR, and the TCRdb table lists in-frame clones only, not all of them. The sample carries over 50,000 clones, approximately 83% recorded once. The sequencing used peripheral blood mononuclear cells, collected before any cancer treatment. These receptors originate from a man aged 35 to 70 with stage III lung adenocarcinoma.

V and J are TRBV6-4 and TRBJ2-3; D gene uncertain. The CDR3 covers 11 residues. Trimming shortened V by 9 bases and J by 0 bases, and 4 bases separated the two germline ends. Germline CDR1 MRHNA, CDR2 SNTAGT. The DNA of the CDR3 is TGTGCCAGGACTAGCACAGATACGCAGTATTTT. Its protein product is CARTSTDTQYF.

The V call is TRBV2, the J call TRBJ1-2; a possible D gene is TRBD1 (6 bases). CDR1 is SNHLY, CDR2 FYNNEI, per germline. V lost 5 bases, J lost 4 bases, and 14 bases lay in between. CDR3 size: 14 residues. In DNA form, the CDR3 reads TGTGCCAGCAGTCCCGGGTGGGGGCGCTATGGCTACACCTTC. Translation: CASSPGWGRYGYTF.

The chain links TRBV6-6 to TRBJ2-5; possible D gene TRBD2, 6 bases. The CDR3 runs 15 residues. CDR1 and CDR2 from the germline V gene are MNHNY and SVGAGI (reference sequence). Trimming removed 5 bases at V and 4 bases at J, with 17 bases between. The CDR3 region is CASSRDSRVGETQYF. CDR3 DNA sequence: TGTGCCAGCAGTCGGGACTCCCGGGTCGGAGAGACCCAGTACTTC.

The table lists this clone with a few counts. The CDR3 DNA reads TGCGCCAGCGGTCAGACAGGGGGCACCGGGGAGCTGTTTTTT. Protein: CASGQTGGTGELFF. The chain links TRBV5-1 to TRBJ2-2; 9 positions match TRBD1. The junction had 5 bases not matched to a gene; V was cut back by 7 bases and J by 4 bases. The germline CDR1 and CDR2 sequences are SGHRS and YFSETQ. There are 14 residues in the CDR3.

The chain couples TRBV27 to TRBJ2-2; the match to TRBD2 covers 9 bases. The CDR3 consists of 17 residues. V lost 0 bases and J lost 4; bases outside the gene matches: 6. In germline, CDR1 is MNHEY, CDR2 SMNVEV (reference sequence). The CDR3 DNA is TGTGCCAGCAGTTTATCGAGGGTAGCGGGAGTCACCGGGGAGCTGTTTTTT. Protein: CASSLSRVAGVTGELFF.

This clone was seen more than once but under ten times. This sequence joins TRBV6-5 and TRBJ1-5; no firm D call. From germline, CDR1 is MNHEY and CDR2 SVGAGI. The CDR3 loop spans 14 amino acids. The ends were cut back, 3 bases at V and 6 bases at J, with 12 bases in the middle. The DNA for the CDR3 is TGTGCCAGCAGTTATTCGGACTCGGGTCAGCCCCAGCATTTT. It yields the protein CASSYSDSGQPQHF.

The chain combines TRBV2 with TRBJ1-5; no clear D gene. CDR3 length: 12 amino acids. Germline values: CDR1 SNHLY, CDR2 FYNNEI. V was pared by 2 bases and J by 6 bases, with 5 bases between. This CDR3 is CASSESFQPQHF. The CDR3 coding sequence is TGTGCCAGCAGTGAATCGTTTCAGCCCCAGCATTTT.

The V call is TRBV5-8, the J call TRBJ2-3, with 8 bases aligning to TRBD2. The CDR3 extends over 15 amino acids. Germline CDR1 SGHTS, CDR2 YDEGEE. Trimming took 5 bases from V and 0 from J; bases not matched to a gene: 5. The CDR3 sequence is CASSAGGVSTDTQYF. CDR3 nucleotides: TGTGCCAGCAGTGCCGGGGGGGTTAGCACAGATACGCAGTATTTT.

This sequence joins TRBV21-1 and TRBJ2-5; the table's D call, TRBD1, was not checked against the DNA. TRBV21-1 is deemed a pseudogene. CDR3 size: 13 residues. The CDR3 reads CASSPRQRETQYF. The CDR3 region has the DNA TGTGCCAGCAGCCCTAGACAGAGAGAGACCCAGTACTTC.

This rearrangement joins TRBV19 to TRBJ2-1, with D possibly being TRBD2 (6 bases). This CDR3 region has 11 residues. V lost 5 bases to trimming and J lost 7 bases, with 6 bases between them. The V gene's germline CDR1 is LNHDA and CDR2 SQIVND (reference sequence). Here the CDR3 DNA reads TGTGCCAGTAGTGGGGGGAATGAGCAGTTCTTC. Translation gives CASSGGNEQFF.

The chain recombines TRBV6-1 with TRBJ2-1; D is uncertain. Per germline, CDR1 MNHNS and CDR2 SASEGT. V lost 1 base to trimming and J lost 6 bases, with 16 bases between them. This CDR3 has 16 residues. The CDR3 nucleotides read TGTGCCAGCAGTGAAGGTTACGGCCCTGTTCGCAATGAGCAGTTCTTC. Residues: CASSEGYGPVRNEQFF.

The DNA of the CDR3 is TGTGCCAGCAGCTTTAGGGGGTTACAGCCCCAGCATTTT. The encoded protein is CASSFRGLQPQHF. V and J are TRBV5-6 and TRBJ1-5, with a possible D match to TRBD1 (6 bases). Germline assignment: CDR1 SGHDT and CDR2 YYEEEE. CDR3 size: 13 residues. V dropped 2 bases and J dropped 7 bases, with 10 bases sitting between them.

V usage is TRBV27 and J usage is TRBJ2-7; D possibly corresponds to TRBD1 (5 bases). The V end was cut by 4 bases, the J end by 0 bases, with 13 bases between. Germline assignment: CDR1 MNHEY and CDR2 SMNVEV (reference sequence). There are 15 residues in the CDR3. The CDR3: CASSSRTRGSYEQYF. The CDR3 region has the DNA TGTGCCAGCAGTTCACGGACACGCGGCTCCTACGAGCAGTACTTC.

The chain is built from TRBV5-5 and TRBJ1-3; D ambiguous. Germline CDR1 reads SGHKS; CDR2 reads YYEKEE (reference sequence). Trimming took 4 bases from V and 11 from J, leaving 13 bases between them. The CDR3 loop spans 12 amino acids. The CDR3 bases are TGTGCCAGCAGCGCCGCACCAAAAGCCATATATTTT. It translates to CASSAAPKAIYF. Full variable domain (outside the CDR3, taken from reference TRBV5-5 and TRBJ1-3): DAGVTQSPTHLIKTRGQQVTLRCSPISGHKSVSWYQQVLGQGPQFIFQYYEKEERGRGNFPDRFSARQFPNYSSELNVNALLLGDSALYLCASSAAPKAIYFGEGSWLTVV.

A single count supports this clone. This chain connects TRBV19 to TRBJ2-7; perhaps TRBD1 as D (5 bases). Germline values: CDR1 LNHDA, CDR2 SQIVND (reference sequence). Trimming removed 5 bases from V and 4 bases from J, with 21 bases in between. This CDR3 region has 16 residues. CDR3 bases: TGTGCCAGTAGTTACTTGGGGCCGGCCGGCACATACGAGCAGTACTTC. Protein: CASSYLGPAGTYEQYF.

This sequence joins TRBV13 and TRBJ1-5, with D possibly matching TRBD1 (5 bases). V lost 1 base, J lost 7 bases, and 11 bases lay in between. CDR3 length: 14 residues. CDR1 PRHDT and CDR2 FYEKMQ come from the germline V gene (reference sequence). This CDR3 is CASSLARVGQPQHF. The DNA for the CDR3 is TGTGCCAGCAGCTTAGCCAGGGTCGGGCAGCCCCAGCATTTT.

V gene TRBV5-6 combines with J gene TRBJ2-7; unclear D gene. The germline gives CDR1 SGHDT, CDR2 YYEEEE. The CDR3 length is 13 residues. Deletions cut 0 bases from V and 4 bases from J, with 8 bases between. The CDR3 DNA follows: TGTGCCAGCAGCTTGGATTTAAGGTACGAGCAGTACTTC. Translating it yields CASSLDLRYEQYF.

The chain couples TRBV28 to TRBJ2-5; either TRBD1 or TRBD2 may supply D (6 bases each). This CDR3 has 15 residues. Trimming cost V 5 bases and J 0 bases, with 13 bases left between them. Per germline, CDR1 MDHEN and CDR2 SYDVKM. CDR3 coding DNA: TGTGCCAGCAGTGCCGCGGGACAAAACCAAGAGACCCAGTACTTC. Amino acids: CASSAAGQNQETQYF.

DNA of the CDR3: TGTGCCAGTAGTAGACTGGACAGTGGACAGCCCCAGCATTTT. Translation: CASSRLDSGQPQHF. The chain has TRBV19 and TRBJ1-5; tentative D call: TRBD1 (6 bases). Germline loops: CDR1 LNHDA, CDR2 SQIVND (reference sequence). The CDR3 totals 14 residues. V lost 4 bases and J 7 bases, leaving 14 bases between the germline ends.